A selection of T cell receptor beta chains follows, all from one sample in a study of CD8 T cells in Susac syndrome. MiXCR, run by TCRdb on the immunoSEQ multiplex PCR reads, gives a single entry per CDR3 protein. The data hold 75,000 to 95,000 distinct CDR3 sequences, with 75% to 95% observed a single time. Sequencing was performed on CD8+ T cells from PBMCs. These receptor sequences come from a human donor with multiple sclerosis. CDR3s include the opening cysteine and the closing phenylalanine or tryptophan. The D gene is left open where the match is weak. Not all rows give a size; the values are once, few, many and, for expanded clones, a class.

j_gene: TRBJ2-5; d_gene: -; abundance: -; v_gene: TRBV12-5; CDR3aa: CASADKALGLETQYF; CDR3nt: TGTGCTAGTGCCGACAAGGCCCTGGGGCTTGAGACCCAGTACTTC
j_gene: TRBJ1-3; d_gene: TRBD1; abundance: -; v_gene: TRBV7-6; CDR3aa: CASSIWDSAGNTIYF; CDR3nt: TGTGCCAGCAGCATCTGGGACAGCGCAGGAAACACCATATATTTT
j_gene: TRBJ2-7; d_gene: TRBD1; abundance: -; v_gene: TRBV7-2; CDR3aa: CASSRTGSSYEQYF; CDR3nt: TGTGCCAGCAGCCGGACAGGGAGCTCCTACGAGCAGTACTTC
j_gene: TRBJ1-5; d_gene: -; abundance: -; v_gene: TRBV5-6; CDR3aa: CASTLLRGNQPQHF; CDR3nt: TGTGCCAGCACTTTACTGAGGGGGAATCAGCCCCAGCATTTT
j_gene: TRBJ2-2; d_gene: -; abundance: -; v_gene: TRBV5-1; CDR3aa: CASFPLRELFF; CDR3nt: TGCGCCAGCTTCCCCCTCCGGGAGCTGTTTTTT
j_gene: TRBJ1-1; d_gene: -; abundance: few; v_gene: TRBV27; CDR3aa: CASSLGGITEAFF; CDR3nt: TGTGCCAGCAGTTTGGGGGGAATCACTGAAGCTTTCTTT
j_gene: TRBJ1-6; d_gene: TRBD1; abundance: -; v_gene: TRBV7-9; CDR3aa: CASGPTGAGYNSPLHF; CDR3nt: TGTGCCAGCGGACCAACAGGGGCAGGCTATAATTCACCCCTCCACTTT
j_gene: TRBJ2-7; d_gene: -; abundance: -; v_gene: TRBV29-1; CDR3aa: CSVEGEGTINEQYF; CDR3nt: TGCAGCGTTGAAGGCGAAGGCACTATCAACGAGCAGTACTTC
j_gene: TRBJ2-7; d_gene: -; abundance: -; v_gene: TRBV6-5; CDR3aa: CASTPADRSYEQYF; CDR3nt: TGTGCCAGCACCCCCGCAGACCGATCCTACGAGCAGTACTTC
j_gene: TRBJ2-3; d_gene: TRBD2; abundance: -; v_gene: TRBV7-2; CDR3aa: CASSPAGEGTDTQYF; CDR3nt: TGTGCCAGCAGCCCGGCCGGGGAGGGTACAGATACGCAGTATTTT
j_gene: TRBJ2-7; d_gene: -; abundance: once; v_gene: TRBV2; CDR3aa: CASTVSLDEQYF; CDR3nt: TGTGCCAGCACGGTTTCACTGGACGAGCAGTACTTC
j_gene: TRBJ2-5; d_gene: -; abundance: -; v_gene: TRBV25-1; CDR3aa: CASSEFDGEETQYF; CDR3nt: TGTGCCAGCAGTGAATTCGATGGGGAGGAGACCCAGTACTTC
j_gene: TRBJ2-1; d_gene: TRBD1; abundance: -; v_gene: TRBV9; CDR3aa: CASRAGGTPDYYNEQFF; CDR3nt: TGTGCCAGCAGGGCAGGGGGCACACCTGACTATTACAATGAGCAGTTCTTC
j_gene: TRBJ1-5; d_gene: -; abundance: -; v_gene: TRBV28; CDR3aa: CASSRQYYSNQPQHF; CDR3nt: TGTGCCAGCAGCAGGCAGTACTATAGCAATCAGCCCCAGCATTTT
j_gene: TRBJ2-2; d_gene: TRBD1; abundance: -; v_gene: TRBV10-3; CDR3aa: CAISESRDRVGTGELFF; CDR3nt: TGTGCCATCAGTGAGTCTCGCGACAGGGTTGGGACCGGGGAGCTGTTTTTT
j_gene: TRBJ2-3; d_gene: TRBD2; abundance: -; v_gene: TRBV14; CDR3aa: CASSPRLAGFDTQYF; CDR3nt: TGTGCCAGCAGCCCCCGACTAGCGGGGTTTGATACGCAGTATTTT
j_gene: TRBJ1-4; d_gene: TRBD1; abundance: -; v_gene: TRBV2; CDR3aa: CASSSRQGHNEKLFF; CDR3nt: TGTGCCAGCAGTAGCCGACAGGGGCATAATGAAAAACTGTTTTTT
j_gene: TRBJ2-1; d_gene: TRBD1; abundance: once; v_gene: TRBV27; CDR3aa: CASAPPGTGYLDEQFF; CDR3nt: TGTGCCAGCGCCCCCCCCGGGACAGGGTACCTCGATGAGCAGTTCTTC
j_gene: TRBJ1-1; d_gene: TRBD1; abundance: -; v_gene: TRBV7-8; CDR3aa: CASSEHRGLNTEAFF; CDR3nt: TGTGCCAGCAGCGAGCACAGGGGGCTCAACACTGAAGCTTTCTTT
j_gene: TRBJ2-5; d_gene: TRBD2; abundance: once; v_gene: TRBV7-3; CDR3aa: CASSLAGGPGETQYF; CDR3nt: TGTGCCAGCTCACTAGCGGGGGGGCCTGGAGAGACCCAGTACTTC
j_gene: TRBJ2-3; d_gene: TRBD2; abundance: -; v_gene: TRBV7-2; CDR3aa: CASKLAGGSAADTQYF; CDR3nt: TGTGCCAGCAAACTAGCGGGAGGGTCTGCTGCAGATACGCAGTATTTT
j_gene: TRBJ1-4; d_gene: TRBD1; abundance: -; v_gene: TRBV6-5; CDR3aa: CASSYGQGNEKLFF; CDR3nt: TGTGCCAGCAGTTACGGACAGGGAAATGAAAAACTGTTTTTT
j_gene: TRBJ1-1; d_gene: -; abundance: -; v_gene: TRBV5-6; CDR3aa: CASSLGPLTEAFF; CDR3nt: TGTGCCAGCAGCTTGGGACCCCTCACTGAAGCTTTCTTT
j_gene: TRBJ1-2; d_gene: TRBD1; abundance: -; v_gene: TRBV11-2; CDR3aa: CASTVGGQLYGYTF; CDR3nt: TGTGCCAGCACCGTGGGGGGACAGCTCTATGGCTACACCTTC
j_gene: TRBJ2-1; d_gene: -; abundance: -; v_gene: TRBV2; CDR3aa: CASSGPPRNEQFF; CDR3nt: TGTGCCAGCAGTGGACCCCCTAGGAATGAGCAGTTCTTC
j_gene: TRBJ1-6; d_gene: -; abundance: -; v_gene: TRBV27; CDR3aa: CASSFSHSSLHF; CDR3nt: TGTGCCAGCAGTTTCTCTCACAGTTCTCTCCACTTT
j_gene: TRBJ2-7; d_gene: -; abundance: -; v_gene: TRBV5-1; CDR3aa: CASSLYLGYEQYF; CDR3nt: TGCGCCAGCAGCTTGTATCTGGGTTACGAGCAGTACTTC
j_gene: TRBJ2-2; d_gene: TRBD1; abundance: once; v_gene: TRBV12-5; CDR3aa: CASGTPDRVNGELFF; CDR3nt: TGTGCTAGTGGTACCCCCGACAGGGTTAACGGGGAGCTGTTTTTT
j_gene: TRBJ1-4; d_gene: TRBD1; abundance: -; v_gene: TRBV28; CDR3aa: CASSLHTGASNEKLFF; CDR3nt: TGTGCCAGCAGTTTACACACAGGGGCCTCTAATGAAAAACTGTTTTTT
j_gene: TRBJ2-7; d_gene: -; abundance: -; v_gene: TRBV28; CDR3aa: CASSSPTLTYEQYF; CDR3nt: TGTGCCAGCAGTTCCCCAACTCTAACCTACGAGCAGTACTTC
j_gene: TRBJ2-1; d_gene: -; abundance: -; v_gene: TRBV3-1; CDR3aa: CASSVLLGNAYNEQFF; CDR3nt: TGTGCCAGCAGCGTATTACTGGGGAACGCCTACAATGAGCAGTTCTTC
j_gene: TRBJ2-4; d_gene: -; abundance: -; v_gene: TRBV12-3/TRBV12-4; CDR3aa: CASSDSAKNIQYF; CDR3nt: TGTGCCAGCAGTGATTCAGCCAAAAACATTCAGTACTTC
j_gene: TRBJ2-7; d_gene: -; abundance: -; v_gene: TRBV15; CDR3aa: CATSRDNNYEQYF; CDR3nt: TGTGCCACCAGCAGAGACAACAACTACGAGCAGTACTTC
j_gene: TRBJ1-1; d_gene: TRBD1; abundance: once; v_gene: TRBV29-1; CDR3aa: CSVVGRGQNTEAFF; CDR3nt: TGCAGCGTTGTTGGCAGGGGGCAGAACACTGAAGCTTTCTTT
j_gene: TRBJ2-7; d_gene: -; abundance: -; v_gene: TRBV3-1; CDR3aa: CASSDGRSYEQYF; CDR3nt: TGTGCCAGCAGCGACGGACGGTCCTACGAGCAGTACTTC
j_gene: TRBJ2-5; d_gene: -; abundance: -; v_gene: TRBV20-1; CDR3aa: CSANLPGRGRETQYF; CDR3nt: TGCAGTGCTAATCTGCCGGGGAGAGGGAGAGAGACCCAGTACTTC
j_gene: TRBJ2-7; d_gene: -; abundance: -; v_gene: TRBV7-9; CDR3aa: CASSLTLATYEQYF; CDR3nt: TGTGCCAGCAGCTTAACACTAGCTACCTACGAGCAGTACTTC
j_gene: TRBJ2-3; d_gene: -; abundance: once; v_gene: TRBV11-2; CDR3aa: CASSTTQTDTQYF; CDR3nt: TGTGCCAGCAGCACCACCCAGACAGATACGCAGTATTTT
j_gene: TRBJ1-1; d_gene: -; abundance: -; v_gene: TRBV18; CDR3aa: CASSPSGGTEAFF; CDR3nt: TGTGCCAGCTCACCGTCGGGGGGCACTGAAGCTTTCTTT
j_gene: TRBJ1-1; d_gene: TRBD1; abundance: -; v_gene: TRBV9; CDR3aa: CASSVNRDRVNTEAFF; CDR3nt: TGTGCCAGCAGCGTTAACCGGGACAGAGTGAACACTGAAGCTTTCTTT
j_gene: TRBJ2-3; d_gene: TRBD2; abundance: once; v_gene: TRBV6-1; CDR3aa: CASSPGTSGRLDTQYF; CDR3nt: TGTGCCAGCAGTCCAGGGACTAGCGGGAGACTTGATACGCAGTATTTT
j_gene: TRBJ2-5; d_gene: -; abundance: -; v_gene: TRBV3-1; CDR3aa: CASSQWGASETQYF; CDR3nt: TGTGCCAGCAGCCAATGGGGGGCGTCAGAGACCCAGTACTTC
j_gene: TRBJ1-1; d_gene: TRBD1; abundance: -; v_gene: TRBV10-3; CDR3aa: CAISERETGTNTEAFF; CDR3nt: TGTGCCATCAGTGAGCGGGAGACAGGGACGAACACTGAAGCTTTCTTT
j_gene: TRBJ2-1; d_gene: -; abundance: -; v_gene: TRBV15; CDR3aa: CATSRAAQTYNEQFF; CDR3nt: TGTGCCACCAGCAGGGCCGCACAAACCTACAATGAGCAGTTCTTC
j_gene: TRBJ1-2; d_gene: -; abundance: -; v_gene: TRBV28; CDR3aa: CASSPRGVLFWGYTF; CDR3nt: TGTGCCAGCTCCCCTAGGGGAGTCCTATTCTGGGGCTACACCTTC
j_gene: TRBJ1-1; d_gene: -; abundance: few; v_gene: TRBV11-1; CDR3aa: CASSFGVGTEAFF; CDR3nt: TGTGCCAGCAGCTTTGGGGTGGGGACTGAAGCTTTCTTT
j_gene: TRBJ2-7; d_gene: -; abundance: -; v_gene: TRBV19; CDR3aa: CASSTRSGSYEQYF; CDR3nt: TGTGCCAGTAGTACGCGAAGCGGCTCCTACGAGCAGTACTTC
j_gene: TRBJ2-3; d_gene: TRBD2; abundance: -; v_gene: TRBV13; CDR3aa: CASSYHLGAGELGDTQYF; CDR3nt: TGTGCCAGCAGCTACCATCTGGGAGCGGGAGAGTTGGGAGATACGCAGTATTTT
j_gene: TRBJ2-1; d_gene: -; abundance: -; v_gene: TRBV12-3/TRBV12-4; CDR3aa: CASSLGSGEQFF; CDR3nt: TGTGCCAGCAGTTTAGGGAGCGGGGAGCAGTTCTTC
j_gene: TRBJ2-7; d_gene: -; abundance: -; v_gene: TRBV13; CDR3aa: CASSLGTEPYEQYF; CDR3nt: TGTGCCAGCAGCTTAGGTACAGAACCGTACGAGCAGTACTTC
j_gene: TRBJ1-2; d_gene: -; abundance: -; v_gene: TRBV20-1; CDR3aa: CSARGGVANYGYTF; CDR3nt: TGCAGTGCTAGGGGGGGTGTTGCCAACTATGGCTACACCTTC
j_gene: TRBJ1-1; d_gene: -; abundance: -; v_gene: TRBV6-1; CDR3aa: CASSDGQNTEAFF; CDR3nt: TGTGCCAGCAGTGACGGTCAGAACACTGAAGCTTTCTTT
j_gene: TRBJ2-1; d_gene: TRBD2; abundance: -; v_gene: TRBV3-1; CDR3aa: CASSLGRHSYNEQFF; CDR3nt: TGTGCCAGCAGCCTCGGGAGGCACTCCTACAATGAGCAGTTCTTC
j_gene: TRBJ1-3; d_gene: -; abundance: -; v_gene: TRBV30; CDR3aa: CAWSPGAGTIYF; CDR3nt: TGTGCCTGGAGTCCGGGGGCTGGCACCATATATTTT
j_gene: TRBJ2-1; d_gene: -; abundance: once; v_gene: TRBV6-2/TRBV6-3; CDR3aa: CASRQRAFSYNEQFF; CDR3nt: TGTGCCAGCCGACAGAGGGCCTTCTCCTACAATGAGCAGTTCTTC
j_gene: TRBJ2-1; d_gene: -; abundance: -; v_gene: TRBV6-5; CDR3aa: CASSYSIHYNEQFF; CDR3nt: TGTGCCAGCAGTTACTCGATCCACTACAATGAGCAGTTCTTC
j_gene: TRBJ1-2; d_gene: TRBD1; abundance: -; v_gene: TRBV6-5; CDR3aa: CASSYSGTDDGYTF; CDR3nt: TGTGCCAGCAGTTACTCTGGGACAGACGATGGCTACACCTTC
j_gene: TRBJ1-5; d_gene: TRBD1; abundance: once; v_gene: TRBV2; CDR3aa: CASSPGQGLWSQPQHF; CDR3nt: TGTGCCAGCAGCCCGGGACAGGGGTTGTGGAGTCAGCCCCAGCATTTT